This TCR beta chain comes out of a study of T cells in Graves' hyperthyroidism and ophthalmopathy (dated by TCRdb to between 2019 and 2020). The study in broad terms: Peripheral blood was sampled at the time of initial diagnosis, prior to any treatment. TCR V-J signatures able to tell the groups apart were searched for in a discovery cohort of 100 patients, of whom roughly 42 had Graves' ophthalmopathy and 57 had stable Graves' hyperthyroidism. In addition, the study compared T-cell repertoires in thyroid tissue and in blood from about 6 Graves' hyperthyroidism patients. The paper describes TCR Vbeta CDR3 sequencing of fewer than 150 peripheral blood samples, made up of roughly 40 ophthalmopathy patients, around 78 hyperthyroidism patients and roughly 17 progressor patients. Prospective prediction of ophthalmopathy was tested in an independent validation cohort of fewer than 20 hyperthyroidism patients and 15 to 17 patients who later progressed to ophthalmopathy. Following sampling, methimazole starting at 30 mg daily was given to hyperthyroidism patients, and high-dose intravenous methylprednisolone was given to ophthalmopathy patients. The roughly 94 discovery patients were randomly divided into training and test sets at a 7:3 ratio. The research as a whole found: Most expanded thyroid clonotypes (frequency above 0.001) were also found in blood, which suggests that blood repertoires may mirror thyroid immune responses. Sample size was not statistically predetermined, and blinding of investigators to group allocation was not performed. A 13 V-J signature model separated ophthalmopathy from stable hyperthyroidism, with around 90% sensitivity and about 81% specificity in cross-validation and 80%/75% in testing. In validation, the model predicted progression to ophthalmopathy with approximately 71% sensitivity and about 72% specificity, a median of about six months before onset.

The germline V gene encodes CDR1 MDHEN and CDR2 SYDVKM. V is cut back by 6 bases and J by 8 bases, with 11 bases in the junction unmatched. Including cysteine and phenylalanine, the CDR3 has 14 amino acids. The retained sequence is limited to the CDR3, 42 bases, with the frame set at the first base. The sample holds many counts of this clonotype. It has no known antigen specificity. Base qualities are not provided; no much larger clone lies one nucleotide away. Amplification of TCR beta CDR3 regions was carried out from RNA transcripts. A first-round RT-PCR of the TCR CDR3 used the HTBI primer set with the Qiagen OneStep RT-PCR kit. The libraries were constructed in a second round of multiplex PCR and then size-selected and purified. Paired-end sequencing of the libraries was performed with 100 bp reads on an Illumina HiSeq2000. In the original analysis: SOAPnuke was used to process the raw data, throwing out any read that contained adapters or uncalled bases, had a mean Phred below 15, or lacked an exact constant-primer or identifier match. COPE v1.2.5 was used to merge the high-quality paired reads, and each unique nucleotide sequence was defined as a clonotype. MiTCR v1.1 was used to align clonotypes to the IMGT TRBV, TRBD and TRBJ reference segments. Analysis was restricted to V-J combinations with a frequency above 0.0001, which covered 99.2% of repertoires. The TCS score was defined as the ratio of F50 (clonal expansion) to E x V (chaos), calculated using BLOSUM62-based TCRdist between CDR3 peptides within each V-J. Welch's t-statistics and random forest reduced roughly 500 V-J features to roughly 13, which were used in a naive Bayes classifier (R e1071). TCRdb reanalyzed the raw reads on its own, using fastp at Q25 for trimming and MiXCR for clone calling, and kept in-frame beta chains. Rows merge per CDR3 protein into single entries with the most common DNA and genes. In this record, the V and J calls reflect TCRdb's handling and not the investigators' own analysis. The sample has about 290,000 distinct CDR3 sequences on record, approximately 15% of them singletons. Less than 70% of the sample goes to the ten largest clones.

In the ophthalmopathy patients, disease was moderately to severely active, with a Clinical Activity Score of 3 or more, a NOSPECS grade of 4 or more, and a duration of less than 3 months. Exclusion was applied to patients with uncontrolled infections, other autoimmune diseases, pregnancy or lactation. Diagnoses were established on the basis of clinical symptoms, serum thyroxine and TRAb, thyroid ultrasound, and orbital computed tomography. PBMCs were separated from roughly 10 ml of fresh peripheral blood using Ficoll-Paque density gradient centrifugation. Total RNA was extracted using Trizol reagent, and RNA quality was assessed on an Agilent 2100 Bioanalyzer.

Recombination linked TRBV28 to TRBJ1-2, with 8 central nucleotides matching TRBD1. The receptor comes from a woman between 55 and 75 years old with Graves' ophthalmopathy. Sequencing used blood. The CDR3 sequence is CASSQIDRGGGYTF. The base sequence is TGTGCCAGCAGCCAAATCGACAGGGGTGGAGGCTACACCTTC.